This TCR beta chain comes out of a study of Graves' ophthalmopathy and Graves' hyperthyroidism. About the study: No treatment had been given when peripheral blood was collected at initial diagnosis. Study-level findings and limits: Forecasting of ophthalmopathy progression by the model achieved around 68% sensitivity and more than 72% specificity.

This clonotype was counted ten times or more. The antigen remains unidentified. For repertoire sequencing, the TCR beta CDR3 regions were amplified from RNA transcripts. The library came from an HTBI-primed first-round RT-PCR and a second-round multiplex PCR. TCRdb redid the calling of the multiplex PCR reads with MiXCR, one entry per CDR3 protein. The sample shows roughly 230,000 distinct CDR3 sequences, about 22% of them seen only once. The germline V gene encodes CDR1 DFQATT and CDR2 SNEGSKA (reference sequence). Trimming cost V 5 bases and J 4 bases, with 18 bases left between them. The CDR3 loop spans 14 amino acids.

The receptor was derived from a woman between 50 and 59 years old with Graves' ophthalmopathy. The genes are TRBV20-1 and TRBJ2-7, with a possible D match to TRBD1 (6 bases). Source material: peripheral blood. The CDR3 protein is CSAGMRTERYEQYF. For the CDR3, the DNA is TGCAGTGCTGGAATGCGGACAGAAAGGTACGAGCAGTACTTC.